A selection of T cell receptor beta chains follows, all from one sample in a study of blood T cell repertoires in COVID-19. The assay was immunoSEQ multiplex PCR, and TCRdb's table has in-frame clones only and misses some. The table includes hundreds of thousands of clones, around 90% detected once. What was sequenced was peripheral blood. These receptor sequences come from a man aged 55 to 69 who had recovered from COVID-19. CDR3s include the opening cysteine and the closing phenylalanine or tryptophan. The order of the fields is D gene, V gene, J gene, CDR3 DNA, CDR3 protein. A D gene is named only where the DNA matches it firmly.

D: NA; V: TRBV7-2; J: TRBJ1-6; DNA: TGTGCCAGCAGCTCAGACGTAGCTTCACCCCTCCACTTT; CDR3: CASSSDVASPLHF
D: NA; V: TRBV24-1; J: TRBJ2-5; DNA: TGTGCCACCAGTGCAGGACAGTACCAAGAGACCCAGTACTTC; CDR3: CATSAGQYQETQYF
D: NA; V: TRBV19; J: TRBJ2-1; DNA: TGTGCCAGTAGTATTCCAGGGGCAGGTGGGGATGAGCAGTTCTTC; CDR3: CASSIPGAGGDEQFF
D: NA; V: TRBV4-1; J: TRBJ2-7; DNA: TGCGCCAGCAGCCAGAGGGAGCGTAACTACGAGCAGTACTTC; CDR3: CASSQRERNYEQYF
D: TRBD1; V: TRBV6-5; J: TRBJ1-1; DNA: TGTGCCAGCAGTCGAAACCGGGGACAGCTCACTGAAGCTTTCTTT; CDR3: CASSRNRGQLTEAFF
D: NA; V: TRBV18; J: TRBJ2-1; DNA: TGTGCCAGCTCACCCCGGGTCGGGACATCCCTGGGCAATGAGCAGTTCTTC; CDR3: CASSPRVGTSLGNEQFF
D: NA; V: TRBV4-2; J: TRBJ1-4; DNA: TGTGCCAGCAGCCGGGGGGGGAGTGCAACTAATGAAAAACTGTTTTTT; CDR3: CASSRGGSATNEKLFF
D: TRBD1; V: TRBV9; J: TRBJ2-7; DNA: TGTGCCAGCAGCACTGGGACAGGGGAGAATTACGAGCAGTACTTC; CDR3: CASSTGTGENYEQYF
D: NA; V: TRBV27; J: TRBJ1-6; DNA: TGTGCCAGCAGTTTCCGGGAGAAGGGGATTTATAATTCACCCCTCCACTTT; CDR3: CASSFREKGIYNSPLHF
D: NA; V: TRBV24-1; J: TRBJ2-3; DNA: TGTGCCACCAGTGCCGCGGGGCAGCCAGTCGTGGATACGCAGTATTTT; CDR3: CATSAAGQPVVDTQYF
D: TRBD1; V: TRBV19; J: TRBJ2-7; DNA: TGTGCCAGTAGTACCAGACAGGGGCTCCTCTACGAGCAGTACTTC; CDR3: CASSTRQGLLYEQYF
D: NA; V: TRBV9; J: TRBJ1-1; DNA: TGTGCCAGCAGCCCCGAGGACACAAACACTGAAGCTTTCTTT; CDR3: CASSPEDTNTEAFF
D: TRBD1; V: TRBV5-1; J: TRBJ1-6; DNA: TGCGCCAGCAGCGAGTCGGGACAGGGGGATTCACCCCTCCACTTT; CDR3: CASSESGQGDSPLHF
D: TRBD2; V: TRBV3-1/TRBV3-2; J: TRBJ2-5; DNA: TGTGCCAGCAGCCAAGTGACTTTGGGGAGGGGAGAGACCCAGTACTTC; CDR3: CASSQVTLGRGETQYF